This TCR beta chain was retrieved from a study of tumor-infiltrating lymphocytes in primary liver carcinoma. Study-level background: The neoplasms were of stage T1-T3 N0M0, with dimensions of about 4 to 11 cm across. Regardless of tissue type, samples showed similar yields of roughly 3.5 to 7.5 million productive TCRbeta reads. Broader study findings: Lesser overlap characterized tumor-adjacent and tumor-blood pairs relative to tumor region pairs. Bulk unsorted sampling precluded comparing CD4+ and CD8+ repertoires.

The count of this clonotype is one. Its antigen is unknown. Germline DNA was also extracted, while the blood RNA originated from unsorted whole blood. From around 0.5 ug total RNA, TCR beta cDNA was generated with a primer in the constant region. Three nested multiplex PCR rounds, a slightly modified ARM-PCR, produced the libraries for TCR beta. The first two PCR rounds used TRBV1-TRBV30 primers with a Cbeta primer, roughly 10 cycles each. TCRdb reanalysed the multiplex PCR reads using MiXCR and keeps one entry per CDR3 protein. The repertoire consists of more than 150,000 distinct CDR3 sequences, with 60% occurring once and the leading ten covering approximately 68%. Germline V gene lookup returns CDR1 SGHAT and CDR2 FQDESV (reference sequence). J lost 10 bases, V lost 5 bases, and 16 bases had no gene match. This CDR3 spans 16 amino acids.

The specimen sequenced was peripheral blood. The clonotype originates from a man aged 35-49 years with primary liver carcinoma and hepatitis B virus infection. The chain recombines TRBV11-1 with TRBJ2-1, with 8 bases aligning to TRBD2. The chain's CDR3 is CASSRSGRGIWDEQFF. The CDR3 bases are TGTGCCAGCAGCAGGAGCGGGAGAGGAATTTGGGACGAGCAGTTCTTC.